Detailed here is one T cell receptor (beta chain). Its antigen is undetermined. Researchers ran the PCR with 60 Vbeta and 13 Jbeta primers. Generated by immunoSEQ multiplex PCR, the TCRdb table keeps only in-frame clones and is missing some. This table has 150,000 to 200,000 clones, around four fifths appearing once. These data belong to a study of cytomegalovirus exposure and HLA in healthy donors. Looked up from germline, CDR1 is WSHSY and CDR2 is SAAADI. The ends lost 9 bases at V and 4 bases at J; junction bases unmatched: 3. This CDR3 spans 12 amino acids. Study findings and constraints: Rare TCR sequences dominated, though some public TCRs recurred in many donors. Indistinguishable V segments, including TRBV6-2 and TRBV6-3, were excluded.

The sequence was collected from a male donor in good health and CMV-seropositive. This rearrangement joins TRBV10-2 to TRBJ1-5, with 7 bases lining up with TRBD1. Sample: PBMCs. The CDR3 DNA sequence: TGCGCCAGTTCAGGGGGAAATCAGCCCCAGCATTTT. Translating it yields CASSGGNQPQHF.